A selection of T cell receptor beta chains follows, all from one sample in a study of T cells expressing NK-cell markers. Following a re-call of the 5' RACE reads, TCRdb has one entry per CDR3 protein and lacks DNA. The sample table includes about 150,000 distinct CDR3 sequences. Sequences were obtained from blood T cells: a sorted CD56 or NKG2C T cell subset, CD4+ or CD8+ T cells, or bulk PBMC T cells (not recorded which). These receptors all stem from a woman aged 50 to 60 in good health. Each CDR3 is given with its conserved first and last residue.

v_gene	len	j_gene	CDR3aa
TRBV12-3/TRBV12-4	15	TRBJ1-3	CASSLGGGAGNTIYF
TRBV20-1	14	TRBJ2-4	CSAKTSGMVYIQYF
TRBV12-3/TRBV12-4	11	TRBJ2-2	CASAEGGELFF
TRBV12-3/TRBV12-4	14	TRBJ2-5	CASTRTGDRKTQYF
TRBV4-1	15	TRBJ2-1	CASSQAGVGLDEQFF
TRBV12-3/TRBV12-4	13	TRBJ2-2	CASSWSGSGELFF
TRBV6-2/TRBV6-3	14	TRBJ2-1	CASFETSGVNEQFF
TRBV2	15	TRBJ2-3	CATRGMAASTDTQYF
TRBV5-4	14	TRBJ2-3	CATGGGGYTDTQYF
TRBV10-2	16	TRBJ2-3	CASSELPGLGTDTQYF
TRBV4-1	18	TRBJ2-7	CASSQEGEGTGPDYEQYF
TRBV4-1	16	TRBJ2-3	CASSRTLLLAGDTQYF
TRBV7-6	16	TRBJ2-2	CASSLRLALNTGELFF
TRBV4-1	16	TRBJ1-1	CASSPPGGLAYTEAFF
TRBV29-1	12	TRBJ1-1	CSVEKGPTEAFF
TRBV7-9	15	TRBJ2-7	CASRGGLARGEEQYF
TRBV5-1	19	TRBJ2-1	CASSRTGGILAGEGNEQFF
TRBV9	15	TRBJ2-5	CASTISGRAGETQYF
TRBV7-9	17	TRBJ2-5	CASRPTQAGMRVETQYF
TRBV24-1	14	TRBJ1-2	CATSDRGQAYGYTF
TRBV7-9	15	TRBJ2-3	CASSLLAGSTDTQYF
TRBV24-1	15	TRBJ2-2	CATSDFGYSTGELFF
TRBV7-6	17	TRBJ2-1	CASSLAATAPFYGEQFF
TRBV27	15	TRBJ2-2	CASSGGTYNTGELFF
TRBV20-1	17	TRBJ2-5	CSAVPYSLVGVEETQYF
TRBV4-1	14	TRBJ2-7	CASSPRTSGAVQYF
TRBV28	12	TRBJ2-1	CASSPQGDEQFF
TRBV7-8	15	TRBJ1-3	CASSAGPGAGNTIYF
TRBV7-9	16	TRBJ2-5	CASSLVRAGARETQYF
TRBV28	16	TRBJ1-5	CASSFRGFGGNQPQHF
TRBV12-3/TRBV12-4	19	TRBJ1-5	CASSFRLSADVYSNQPQHF
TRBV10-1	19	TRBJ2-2	CASSDAGKLVGGLTGELFF
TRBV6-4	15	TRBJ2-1	CASSEQGLGRNEQFF
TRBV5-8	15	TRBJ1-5	CASSSKQGWDQPQHF
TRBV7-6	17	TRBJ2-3	CASSLDRTGEGTDTQYF
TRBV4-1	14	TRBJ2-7	CASSQENRDDEQYF
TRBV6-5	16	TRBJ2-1	CASSSPGWDTYNEQFF
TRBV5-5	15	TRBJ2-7	CASRARDYMSYEQYF
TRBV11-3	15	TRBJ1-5	CASSPGGGSNQPQHF
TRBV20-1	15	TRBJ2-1	CSARDSGRSYNEQFF
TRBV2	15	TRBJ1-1	CASSEGSGAITEAFF
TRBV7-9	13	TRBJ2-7	CASSFRSSYEQYF
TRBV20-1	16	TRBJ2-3	CSARDLLAAGTDTQYF
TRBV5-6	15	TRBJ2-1	CASSLLRTRYNEQFF
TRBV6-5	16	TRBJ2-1	CASSYSRGGAYNEQFF
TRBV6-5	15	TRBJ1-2	CASSYGQGTFYGYTF
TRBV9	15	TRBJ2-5	CASPSLAGNQETQYF